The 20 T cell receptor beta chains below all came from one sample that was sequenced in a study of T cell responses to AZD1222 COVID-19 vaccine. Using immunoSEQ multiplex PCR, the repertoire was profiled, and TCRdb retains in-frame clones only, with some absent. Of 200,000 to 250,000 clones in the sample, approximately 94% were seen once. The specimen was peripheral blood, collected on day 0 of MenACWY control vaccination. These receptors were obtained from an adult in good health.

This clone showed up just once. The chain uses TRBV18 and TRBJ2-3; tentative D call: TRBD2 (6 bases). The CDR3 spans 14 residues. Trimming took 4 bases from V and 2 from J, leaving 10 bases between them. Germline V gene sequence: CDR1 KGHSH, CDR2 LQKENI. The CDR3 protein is CASSRGDFTDTQYF. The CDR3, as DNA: TGTGCCAGCTCACGGGGGGATTTCACAGATACGCAGTATTTT.

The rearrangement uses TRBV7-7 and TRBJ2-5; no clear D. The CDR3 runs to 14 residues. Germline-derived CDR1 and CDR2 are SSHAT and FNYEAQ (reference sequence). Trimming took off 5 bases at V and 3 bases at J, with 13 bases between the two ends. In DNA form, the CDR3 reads TGTGCCAGCAGCCCCCCCGGACCAAAAGAGACCCAGTACTTC. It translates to CASSPPGPKETQYF.

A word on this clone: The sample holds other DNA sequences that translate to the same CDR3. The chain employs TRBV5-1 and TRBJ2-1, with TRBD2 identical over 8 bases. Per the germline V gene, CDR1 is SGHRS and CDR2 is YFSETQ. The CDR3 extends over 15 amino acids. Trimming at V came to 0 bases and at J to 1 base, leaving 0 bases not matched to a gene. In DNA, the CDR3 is TGCGCCAGCAGCTTGGTAGCGGGGTCCTACAATGAGCAGTTCTTC. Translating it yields CASSLVAGSYNEQFF.

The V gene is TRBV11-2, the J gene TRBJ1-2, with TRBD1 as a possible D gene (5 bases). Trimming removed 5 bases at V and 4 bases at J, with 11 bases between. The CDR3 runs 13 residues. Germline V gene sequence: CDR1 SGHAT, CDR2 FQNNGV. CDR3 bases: TGTGCCAGCAGCGCCGGGGGGATCTATGGCTACACCTTC. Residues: CASSAGGIYGYTF.

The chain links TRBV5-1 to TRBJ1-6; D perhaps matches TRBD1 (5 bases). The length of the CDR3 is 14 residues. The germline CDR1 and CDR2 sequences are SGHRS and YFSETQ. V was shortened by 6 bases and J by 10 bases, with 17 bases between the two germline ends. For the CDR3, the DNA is TGCGCCAGCAACCCGGGACGTCATGACTCACCCCTCCACTTT. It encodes CASNPGRHDSPLHF.

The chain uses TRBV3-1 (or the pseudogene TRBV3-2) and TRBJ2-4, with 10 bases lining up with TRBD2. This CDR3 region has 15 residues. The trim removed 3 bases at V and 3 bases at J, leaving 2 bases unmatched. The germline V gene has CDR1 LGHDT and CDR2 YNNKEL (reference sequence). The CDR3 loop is CASSHGLAVKNIQYF. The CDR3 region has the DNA TGTGCCAGCAGCCACGGACTAGCGGTCAAAAACATTCAGTACTTC.

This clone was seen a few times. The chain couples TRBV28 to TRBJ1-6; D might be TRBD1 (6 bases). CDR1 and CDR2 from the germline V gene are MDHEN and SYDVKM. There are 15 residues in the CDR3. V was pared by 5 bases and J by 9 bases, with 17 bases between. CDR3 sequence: CASSPSDRPGSPLHF. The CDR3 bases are TGTGCCAGCAGTCCATCCGACAGGCCCGGTTCACCCCTCCACTTT.

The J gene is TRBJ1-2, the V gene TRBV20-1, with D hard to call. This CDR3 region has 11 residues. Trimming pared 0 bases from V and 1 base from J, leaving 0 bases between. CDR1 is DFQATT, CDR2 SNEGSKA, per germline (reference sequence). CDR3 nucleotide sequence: TGCAGTGCTAGAGATAACTATGGCTACACCTTC. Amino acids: CSARDNYGYTF.

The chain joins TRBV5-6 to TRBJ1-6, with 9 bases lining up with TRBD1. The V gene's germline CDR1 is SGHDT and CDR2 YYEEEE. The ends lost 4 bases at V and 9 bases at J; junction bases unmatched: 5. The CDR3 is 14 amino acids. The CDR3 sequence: CASSAGQGLSPLHF. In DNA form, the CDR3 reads TGTGCCAGCAGCGCGGGACAGGGACTTTCACCCCTCCACTTT.

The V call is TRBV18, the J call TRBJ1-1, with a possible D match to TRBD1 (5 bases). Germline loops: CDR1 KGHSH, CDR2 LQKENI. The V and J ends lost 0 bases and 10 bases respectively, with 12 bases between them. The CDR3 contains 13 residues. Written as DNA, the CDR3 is TGTGCCAGCTCACCACCGGGAAGGGGAAGAGCTTTCTTT. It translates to CASSPPGRGRAFF.

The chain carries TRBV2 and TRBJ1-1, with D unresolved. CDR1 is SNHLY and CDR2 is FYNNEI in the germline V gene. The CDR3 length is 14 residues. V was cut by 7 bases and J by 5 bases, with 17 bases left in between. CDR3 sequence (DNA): TGTGCCAGCATCCGGACCCTCCGGAATACTGAAGCTTTCTTT. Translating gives CASIRTLRNTEAFF.

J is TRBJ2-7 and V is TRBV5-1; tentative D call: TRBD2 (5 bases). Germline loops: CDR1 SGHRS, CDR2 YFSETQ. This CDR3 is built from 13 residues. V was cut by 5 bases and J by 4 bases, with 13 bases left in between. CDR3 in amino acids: CASRIGVEYEQYF. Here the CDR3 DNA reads TGCGCCAGCAGGATCGGGGTCGAGTACGAGCAGTACTTC.

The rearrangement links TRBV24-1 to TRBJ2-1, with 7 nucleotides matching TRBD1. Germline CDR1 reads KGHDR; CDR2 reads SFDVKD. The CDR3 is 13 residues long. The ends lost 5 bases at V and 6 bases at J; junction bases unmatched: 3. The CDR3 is CATSGGGFNEQFF. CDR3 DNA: TGTGCCACCAGTGGAGGGGGCTTCAATGAGCAGTTCTTC.

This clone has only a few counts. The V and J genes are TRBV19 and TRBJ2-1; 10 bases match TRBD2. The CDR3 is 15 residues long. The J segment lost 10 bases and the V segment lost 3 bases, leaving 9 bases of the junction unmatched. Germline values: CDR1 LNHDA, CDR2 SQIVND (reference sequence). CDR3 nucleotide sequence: TGTGCCAGTAGTATTCGGGCTAGCGGGGGTAGGGAGCAGTTCTTC. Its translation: CASSIRASGGREQFF.

The CDR3 DNA sequence: TGTGCCAGCAGGGGCCATCACCTGAACACTGAAGCTTTCTTT. Its translation: CASRGHHLNTEAFF. The J gene is TRBJ1-1, the V gene TRBV2; no reliable D call. V gave up 6 bases and J gave up 0 bases, with 11 bases separating them. The CDR3 spans 14 residues. Germline CDR1 SNHLY, CDR2 FYNNEI.

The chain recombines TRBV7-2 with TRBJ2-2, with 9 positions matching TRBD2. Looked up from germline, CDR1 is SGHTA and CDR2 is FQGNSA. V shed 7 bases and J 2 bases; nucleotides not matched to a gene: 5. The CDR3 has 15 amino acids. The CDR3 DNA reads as TGTGCCAGCAAAATAGCGGGGGCCAACACCGGGGAGCTGTTTTTT. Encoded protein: CASKIAGANTGELFF.

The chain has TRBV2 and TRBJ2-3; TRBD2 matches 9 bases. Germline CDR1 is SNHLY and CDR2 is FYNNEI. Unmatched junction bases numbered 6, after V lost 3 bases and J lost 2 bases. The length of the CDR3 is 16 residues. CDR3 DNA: TGTGCCAGCAGTGATGCGGCGGGGGGGCCCACAGATACGCAGTATTTT. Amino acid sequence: CASSDAAGGPTDTQYF.

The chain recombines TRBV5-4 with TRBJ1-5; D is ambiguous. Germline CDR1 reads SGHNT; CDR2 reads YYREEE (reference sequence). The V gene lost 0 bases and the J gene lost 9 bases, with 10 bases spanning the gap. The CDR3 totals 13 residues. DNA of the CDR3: TGTGCCAGCAGCTTGGAGCAGGCCTCGCCCCAGCATTTT. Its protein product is CASSLEQASPQHF.

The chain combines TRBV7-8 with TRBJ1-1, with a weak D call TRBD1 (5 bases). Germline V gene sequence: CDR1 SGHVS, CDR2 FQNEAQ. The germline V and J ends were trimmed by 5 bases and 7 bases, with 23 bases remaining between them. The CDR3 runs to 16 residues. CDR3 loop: CASSTLLLEGQDEAFF. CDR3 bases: TGTGCCAGCAGCACCCTTTTGCTGGAGGGGCAGGATGAAGCTTTCTTT.

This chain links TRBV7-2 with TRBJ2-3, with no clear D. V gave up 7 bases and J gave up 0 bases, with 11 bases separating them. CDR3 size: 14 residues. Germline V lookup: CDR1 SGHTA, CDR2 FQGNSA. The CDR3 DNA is TGTGCCAGCAACTCTAGGAGTAGCACAGATACGCAGTATTTT. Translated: CASNSRSSTDTQYF.